This is a list of T cell receptor beta chains from one sample in a study of blood T cell repertoires in COVID-19. TCRdb keeps only in-frame clones here, not all; method: immunoSEQ multiplex PCR. The sample has about 220,000 clones, approximately 83% seen once. Sequenced: peripheral blood. Every receptor here comes from a woman aged 25 to 39 who had recovered from COVID-19. Each CDR3 is given with its conserved first and last residue. D genes are given only for firm matches. Size values are once, few and many counts, or a class for expanded clones, and some rows have none.

>TRBJ2-2|.|.|TRBV11-3
TGTGCCAGCAGCGTGACAGGGAGGGGGGAGCTGTTTTTT
CASSVTGRGELFF
>TRBJ1-2|TRBD1|.|TRBV9
TGTGCCAGCAGCGAGACAGGGCTGCGGGGCTACACCTTC
CASSETGLRGYTF
>TRBJ1-3|.|.|TRBV24-1
TGTGCCACCAGTGACCCCAGGGACACCATATATTTT
CATSDPRDTIYF
>TRBJ2-3|TRBD2|few|TRBV3-1/TRBV3-2
TGTGCCAGCAGCCTGGGACTAGCTGAGAGCACAGATACGCAGTATTTT
CASSLGLAESTDTQYF
>TRBJ2-7|.|few|TRBV25-1
TGTGCCAGCAGTGAGAGGGGCCGTCAGGGGCCCCCGGGGGAGCAGTACTTC
CASSERGRQGPPGEQYF
>TRBJ2-4|TRBD2|.|TRBV3-1/TRBV3-2
TGTGCCAGCAGCCAAGAAGAGTGGGGAGGGAGAACCAAAAACATTCAGTACTTC
CASSQEEWGGRTKNIQYF
>TRBJ2-2|TRBD2|few|TRBV27
TGTGCCAGCAGTTTATATGGGACTAGCGGGAGCACGAACACCGGGGAGCTGTTTTTT
CASSLYGTSGSTNTGELFF
>TRBJ2-1|TRBD2|.|TRBV9
TGTGCCAGCAGCCCCCGACTAGCGGGGAACTACAATGAGCAGTTCTTC
CASSPRLAGNYNEQFF
>TRBJ1-5|TRBD1|once|TRBV28
TGTGCCAGCGTCTTGGGACAGGGGATCAATCAGCCCCAGCATTTT
CASVLGQGINQPQHF
>TRBJ1-4|.|few|TRBV20-1
TGCAGTGTAGTAAACGGTGTAAAACTGTTTTTT
CSVVNGVKLFF
>TRBJ2-1|TRBD2|.|TRBV7-9
TGTGCCAGCAGCTTAGCGCGAGCGACTAGCGCCTACAATGAGCAGTTCTTC
CASSLARATSAYNEQFF
>TRBJ2-5|TRBD2|.|TRBV5-1
TGCGCCAGCAGCTTGGGACTAGCGGGGGAGGGAGAGACCCAGTACTTC
CASSLGLAGEGETQYF
>TRBJ2-1|.|.|TRBV11-3
TGTGCCAGCAGCTCTGGACTGGCCTACAATGAGCAGTTCTTC
CASSSGLAYNEQFF
>TRBJ2-2|.|.|TRBV7-6
TGTGCCAGCAGCCGAATTGGGCAGGGCCCCACCGGGGAGCTGTTTTTT
CASSRIGQGPTGELFF
>TRBJ2-1|.|.|TRBV9
TGTGCCAGCACTGAAAGTGGGGGGTCCTACAATGAGCAGTTCTTC
CASTESGGSYNEQFF
>TRBJ2-1|.|.|TRBV5-1
TGCGCCAGCAGCTTGGGGGCTAGCGCCCAGCGGTACAATGAGCAGTTCTTC
CASSLGASAQRYNEQFF
>TRBJ2-1|.|.|TRBV7-9
TGTGCCAGCGTCCAGGGTGGGTTTGGAAATGAGCAGTTCTTC
CASVQGGFGNEQFF
>TRBJ1-4|.|.|TRBV27
TGTGCCAGCAGTCCCCTGCTAGGTCGTCGTGAAAAACTGTTTTTT
CASSPLLGRREKLFF
>TRBJ1-4|.|.|TRBV28
TGTGCCACCAAAAATGAAAAACTGTTTTTT
CATKNEKLFF
>TRBJ1-6|.|.|TRBV28
TGTGCCAGCAGTTTGAGCAGGGCCCTCCACTTT
CASSLSRALHF
>TRBJ2-4|TRBD1|.|TRBV7-9
TGTGCCAGCAGCTTAGTTAATATGGGACAGGGGGCCAAAAACATTCAGTACTTC
CASSLVNMGQGAKNIQYF
>TRBJ1-4|.|.|TRBV6-6
TGTGCCAGCACCTCCGGAGGGCAATACAATGAAAAACTGTTTTTT
CASTSGGQYNEKLFF
>TRBJ2-4|TRBD2|.|TRBV18
TGTGCCAGCTCACCCCCTAGCGGGAGTGGGAACATTCAGTACTTC
CASSPPSGSGNIQYF
>TRBJ2-3|TRBD2|once|TRBV5-4
TGTGCCAGCAGCTGGCCGGGACTAGCGGGAGAGAGGGAGGGCACAGATACGCAGTATTTT
CASSWPGLAGEREGTDTQYF
>TRBJ1-5|TRBD1|.|TRBV30
TGTGCCTGGAGACGGCAGGGGGAACAGCCCCAGCATTTT
CAWRRQGEQPQHF
>TRBJ2-2|.|.|TRBV9
TGTGCCAGCAGCCCTCGGACTGGAACGAACACCGGGGAGCTGTTTTTT
CASSPRTGTNTGELFF
>TRBJ2-5|.|.|TRBV19
TGTGCCAGTAGCTCCCTCTCTTGGGAGATTGGGGAGACCCAGTACTTC
CASSSLSWEIGETQYF
>TRBJ2-7|TRBD1|.|TRBV24-1
TGTGCCACCAGTGACCCACGGACAGGGGGCCGGATCCTGTACTTC
CATSDPRTGGRILYF
>TRBJ1-1|TRBD1|.|TRBV4-1
TGCGCCAGCAGCCGAGGACAGGGGATTAACACTGAAGCTTTCTTT
CASSRGQGINTEAFF
>TRBJ2-1|TRBD2|few|TRBV30
TGTGCCTGGAGTGCCCATACTAGCGGGAGCTACAATGAGCAGTTCTTC
CAWSAHTSGSYNEQFF
>TRBJ2-3|TRBD2|once|TRBV19
TGTGCCAGTAGTAATCCCGGGACTAGCGGGAGGGCTGGAGATACGCAGTATTTT
CASSNPGTSGRAGDTQYF
>TRBJ1-5|.|once|TRBV2
TGTGCCAGCAGAAGGGGGAATCAGCCCCAGCATTTT
CASRRGNQPQHF
>TRBJ2-1|TRBD1|few|TRBV7-2
TGTGCCAGGAGTGTGGACAGGGACAGGGATGAGCAGTTCTTC
CARSVDRDRDEQFF
>TRBJ1-5|.|.|TRBV5-5
TGTGCCAGCAGCTTGGCCAGGGGGCCCCAGCATTTT
CASSLARGPQHF
>TRBJ1-2|TRBD1|.|TRBV27
TGTGCCAGCAGCCTCAGGGGGAACTATGGCTACACCTTC
CASSLRGNYGYTF
>TRBJ2-1|TRBD2|.|TRBV28
TGTGCCAGCGGGGGGACTAGCGGGCGATTCGGGGAGCAGTTCTTC
CASGGTSGRFGEQFF
>TRBJ1-1|TRBD1|.|TRBV3-1/TRBV3-2
TGTGCCAGCAGCCAAGGACAGGGAGCTGAAGCTTTCTTT
CASSQGQGAEAFF
>TRBJ2-2|TRBD1|.|TRBV3-1/TRBV3-2
TGTGCCAGCAGCCCGGGACAGGCGCGAGGCACCGGGGAGCTGTTTTTT
CASSPGQARGTGELFF
>TRBJ2-3|TRBD2|once|TRBV24-1
TGTGCCACCAGTGATTCTAGCGGGAGGAGATCTAGCACAGATACGCAGTATTTT
CATSDSSGRRSSTDTQYF
>TRBJ1-2|.|.|TRBV30
TGTGCCTGGAGTACCGGGTATGGCTACACCTTC
CAWSTGYGYTF
>TRBJ2-7|TRBD1|.|TRBV7-9
TGTGCCAGCAGCGCTCCGGGACAGGGAAGCTACGAGCAGTACTTC
CASSAPGQGSYEQYF
>TRBJ2-1|.|once|TRBV18
TGTGCCAGCTCACCACCGTTCGTTCGTCCCCAGGCTAGCGTACATGAGAAGTTCTTC
CASSPPFVRPQASVHEKFF
>TRBJ1-6|.|.|TRBV5-6
TGTGCCAGCAGCCCCGGGAATTCACCCCTCCACTTT
CASSPGNSPLHF
>TRBJ2-7|TRBD1|once|TRBV9
TGTGCCAGCAGCCCAAGGAAACAGGGGTCCCACGAGCAGTACTTC
CASSPRKQGSHEQYF
>TRBJ1-1|.|.|TRBV19
TGTGCCAGTAGTACATACCAGGACACTGAAGCTTTCTTT
CASSTYQDTEAFF